Listed here are 13 T cell receptor beta chains from one sample, sequenced in a study of ipilimumab plus nivolumab after autologous stem cell transplantation. The data were produced by immunoSEQ multiplex PCR, yet TCRdb's version contains in-frame clones alone and is incomplete. The sample shows roughly 86,000 clones, about 83% of them seen only once. Sample: PBMCs, taken in a trial of ipilimumab plus nivolumab as post-transplant consolidation. The receptors come from a male donor with diffuse large B-cell lymphoma.

The chain's CDR3 is CASSQFGNRGNTEAFF. The CDR3 coding sequence is TGCGCCAGCAGCCAGTTTGGTAACAGGGGGAACACTGAAGCTTTCTTT. The genes are TRBV5-1 and TRBJ1-1; 7 nucleotides agree with TRBD1. The ends lost 4 bases at V and 1 base at J; junction bases unmatched: 10. CDR3 length: 16 amino acids. Germline V gene sequence: CDR1 SGHRS, CDR2 YFSETQ.

The chain employs TRBV10-3 and TRBJ1-6; tentatively, D is TRBD1 (5 bases). Trimming left V 4 bases short and J 9 bases short, with 7 bases between. The CDR3 runs 12 residues. CDR1 is ENHRY, CDR2 SYGVKD, per germline. The CDR3 spells CAISGGSSPLHF. CDR3 sequence (DNA): TGTGCCATCAGTGGGGGGAGTTCACCCCTCCACTTT.

V usage is TRBV5-1 and J usage is TRBJ2-5; the D is unclear. In germline, CDR1 is SGHRS, CDR2 YFSETQ. Trimming cost V 4 bases and J 0 bases, with 10 bases left between them. There are 14 residues in the CDR3. The DNA for the CDR3 is TGCGCCAGCAGCCTCAGGACGGACCAAGAGACCCAGTACTTC. Amino acids: CASSLRTDQETQYF.

The V and J genes are TRBV27 and TRBJ1-2; D is perhaps TRBD1 (5 bases). The germline V gene encodes CDR1 MNHEY and CDR2 SMNVEV (reference sequence). V shed 5 bases and J shed 6 bases, with 16 bases lying between them. The CDR3 is 14 amino acids. The CDR3 here is CASSPNRRGDGYTF. CDR3 nucleotide sequence: TGTGCCAGCAGTCCCAACCGACGGGGGGATGGCTACACCTTC.

The rearrangement links TRBV7-2 to TRBJ1-1, with TRBD1 identical over 7 bases. The germline V gene has CDR1 SGHTA and CDR2 FQGNSA. This CDR3 region has 14 residues. V was pared by 6 bases and J by 4 bases, with 8 bases of the junction left unmatched. Here the CDR3 DNA reads TGTGCCAGCAGTTTCAGGGGGGGGAGCACTGAAGCTTTCTTT. Residues: CASSFRGGSTEAFF.

The V and J genes are TRBV25-1 and TRBJ2-3; 10 positions agree with TRBD2. CDR3 length: 17 residues. Germline CDR1 is MGHDK and CDR2 is SYGVNS. Trimming cost V 3 bases and J 2 bases; bases outside gene matches: 8. Here the CDR3 DNA reads TGTGCCAGCAGTGATTTTGGGCTAGCGGGGGTCACAGATACGCAGTATTTT. Its translation is CASSDFGLAGVTDTQYF.

This rearrangement joins TRBV5-4 to TRBJ2-5; TRBD2 matches 8 bases. The CDR3 loop spans 15 amino acids. The V gene's germline CDR1 is SGHNT and CDR2 YYREEE (reference sequence). With V trimmed by 4 bases and J by 7 bases, 12 bases remained unmatched. The CDR3 DNA reads TGTGCCAGCAGCACCACTAGCGGACGGGGTGGGACCCAGTACTTC. This gives the protein CASSTTSGRGGTQYF.

V is TRBV4-2 and J is TRBJ2-5, with a possible D match to TRBD2 (6 bases). The J call may be mistaken, given a closer DNA end match to TRBJ2-7. CDR3 length: 14 residues. Germline V gives CDR1 LGHNA, CDR2 YNFKEQ. The CDR3 DNA reads TGTGCCAGCAGCCAAGATGGAGGGGCGGGCGAGCAGTACTTC. Its translation is CASSQDGGAGEQYF.

The J gene is TRBJ1-1, the V gene TRBV5-1; D unresolved. Germline V gene data show CDR1 as SGHRS and CDR2 as YFSETQ. The CDR3 is 13 residues long. Trimming stripped 4 bases from V and 5 bases from J, with 12 bases between. The CDR3 is CASSRETGTEAFF. Written as DNA, the CDR3 is TGCGCCAGCAGCCGCGAAACGGGAACTGAAGCTTTCTTT. Looking up the rest from reference TRBV5-1 and TRBJ1-1 gives the full variable domain: KAGVTQTPRYLIKTRGQQVTLSCSPISGHRSVSWYQQTPGQGLQFLFEYFSETQRNKGNFPGRFSGRQFSNSRSEMNVSTLELGDSALYLCASSRETGTEAFFGQGTRLTVV.

V is TRBV5-5 and J is TRBJ1-2; perhaps TRBD1 as D (5 bases). The CDR3 is made up of 14 amino acids. V shed 5 bases and J shed 6 bases, with 17 bases lying between them. CDR1 and CDR2 (germline): SGHKS, YYEKEE (reference sequence). The CDR3 sequence: CASSYSGTGDGYTF. DNA for the CDR3: TGTGCCAGCAGTTATTCCGGGACGGGGGATGGCTACACCTTC.

The chain employs TRBV7-9 and TRBJ1-1; D is undetermined. Germline values: CDR1 SEHNR, CDR2 FQNEAQ (reference sequence). The V and J ends lost 5 bases and 8 bases respectively, with 24 bases between them. The CDR3 contains 16 residues. CDR3 DNA: TGTGCCAGCAGCCTAGAATTCAGTGGACTCCCGCGGGAAGCTTTCTTT. Translated: CASSLEFSGLPREAFF.

The chain carries TRBV9 and TRBJ1-3; D is uncertain. The V end lost 1 base, the J end lost 0 bases, and 11 bases lay between the germline ends. Looked up from germline, CDR1 is SGDLS and CDR2 is YYNGEE. CDR3 length: 16 amino acids. CDR3 in amino acids: CASSVRAVDSGNTIYF. CDR3 DNA: TGTGCCAGCAGCGTAAGGGCCGTCGACTCTGGAAACACCATATATTTT. The full variable domain, in which reference TRBV9 and TRBJ1-3 provide the parts outside the CDR3, is DSGVTQTPKHLITATGQRVTLRCSPRSGDLSVYWYQQSLDQGLQFLIQYYNGEERAKGNILERFSAQQFPDLHSELNLSSLELGDSALYFCASSVRAVDSGNTIYFGEGSWLTVV.

The chain recombines TRBV11-2 with TRBJ2-7, with 7 bases matching TRBD1. With V trimmed by 6 bases and J by 2 bases, 1 base remained unmatched. This CDR3 spans 12 amino acids. From germline, CDR1 is SGHAT and CDR2 FQNNGV. This CDR3 reads CASSGQAYEQYF. The CDR3 DNA is TGTGCCAGCAGTGGACAGGCCTACGAGCAGTACTTC.